One sample yielded the 19 T cell receptor beta chains listed below, sequenced in a study of T-cell reconstitution after alpha-beta-depleted transplantation in children. Unique molecular identifiers were incorporated into the prepared TCRbeta library. One entry per CDR3 protein results from TCRdb running MiXCR on the PCR reads. This sample yields approximately 400,000 distinct CDR3 sequences, of which roughly a tenth are seen a single time; 4.5% to 7% belongs to the top ten. This specimen consisted of PBMCs from the stem cell graft donor, obtained from the stem cell graft. Every receptor here comes from a human donor who donated a stem cell graft to a child with acute myeloid leukemia.

This clonotype appeared a few times. The chain employs TRBV7-2 and TRBJ2-1; 8 bases match TRBD1. Germline V gene lookup returns CDR1 SGHTA and CDR2 FQGNSA. The CDR3 runs to 16 residues. J lost 8 bases, V lost 7 bases, and 16 bases had no gene match. The CDR3, as DNA: TGTGCCAGCACCCCTTGGGGGACAGGACGATACGATGAGCAGTTCTTC. Protein sequence: CASTPWGTGRYDEQFF.

This clonotype was seen a few times. V usage is TRBV12-3 or TRBV12-4 and J usage is TRBJ1-5, with D perhaps matching TRBD1 (6 bases). The ends were cut back, 6 bases at V and 0 bases at J, with 15 bases in the middle. The CDR3 totals 16 residues. The CDR3, as DNA: TGTGCCAGCAGGGGTGGGGGCGGGAATAGCAATCAGCCCCAGCATTTT. This encodes CASRGGGGNSNQPQHF.

CDR3 protein: CSARGQLTSTDTQYF. CDR3 in DNA: TGCAGTGCTAGAGGACAGCTAACTAGCACAGATACGCAGTATTTT. This chain joins TRBV20-1 and TRBJ2-3; D possibly corresponds to TRBD1 (5 bases). Germline CDR1 and CDR2: DFQATT and SNEGSKA (reference sequence). This CDR3 spans 15 amino acids. V dropped 1 base and J dropped 0 bases, with 11 bases sitting between them.

The gene calls are TRBV10-3 and TRBJ1-1; TRBD1 might be the D (5 bases). Germline loops: CDR1 ENHRY, CDR2 SYGVKD. The CDR3 extends over 13 amino acids. The V end lost 9 bases, the J end lost 0 bases, and 11 bases lay between the germline ends. CDR3 DNA: TGTGCCATGGGCGCGGGGGTGAACACTGAAGCTTTCTTT. Residues: CAMGAGVNTEAFF.

There are a few counts of this clonotype. The chain recombines TRBV5-1 with TRBJ2-7, with a possible D match to TRBD2 (5 bases). This CDR3 region has 13 residues. Per the germline V gene, CDR1 is SGHRS and CDR2 is YFSETQ. V lost 2 bases and J 0 bases, leaving 6 bases between the germline ends. CDR3 amino acids: CASSFRGSYEQYF. CDR3 in DNA: TGCGCCAGCAGCTTTCGGGGCTCCTACGAGCAGTACTTC.

The chain joins TRBV5-1 to TRBJ2-5; the D gene is possibly TRBD2 (6 bases). Germline V lookup: CDR1 SGHRS, CDR2 YFSETQ. This CDR3 has 15 residues. V was trimmed by 3 bases and J by 4 bases, leaving 16 bases between them. CDR3 sequence reads: CASSSLGLEIETQYF. The CDR3 region has the DNA TGCGCCAGCAGCTCCTTGGGACTTGAGATAGAGACCCAGTACTTC.

This clonotype was counted between two and nine times. This chain connects TRBV27 to TRBJ2-7; 7 bases line up with TRBD1. V trimming: 2 bases; J trimming: 2 bases; junction bases outside the gene matches: 9. The germline V gene has CDR1 MNHEY and CDR2 SMNVEV (reference sequence). This CDR3 region has 16 residues. This chain's CDR3 is CASSLHGTAWAYEQYF. CDR3 DNA: TGTGCCAGCAGTTTACACGGGACAGCCTGGGCCTACGAGCAGTACTTC.

This clonotype was observed a handful of times. This chain links TRBV4-3 with TRBJ1-2; D gene ambiguous. Per the germline V gene, CDR1 is LGHNA and CDR2 is YSLEER. The CDR3 runs to 16 residues. The V end lost 0 bases, the J end lost 1 base, and 12 bases lay between the germline ends. In DNA form, the CDR3 reads TGCGCCAGCAGCCAAGATATTCAGCTAGTTAACTATGGCTACACCTTC. This gives the protein CASSQDIQLVNYGYTF.

This clonotype was seen a handful of times. The chain is built from TRBV7-9 and TRBJ1-2; D gene unclear. Germline V gene data show CDR1 as SEHNR and CDR2 as FQNEAQ (reference sequence). The germline V and J ends were trimmed by 4 bases and 8 bases, with 14 bases remaining between them. This CDR3 region has 13 residues. DNA of the CDR3: TGTGCCAGCAGCTGGGCTGAGGCGGGCGGCTACACCTTC. Protein sequence: CASSWAEAGGYTF.

This clonotype was seen more than once but under ten times. This sequence joins TRBV20-1 and TRBJ2-1, with 7 bases fitting TRBD2. CDR3 size: 12 residues. After removal of 3 bases from V and 11 bases from J, the junction contained 7 bases not matched to a gene. The germline V gene has CDR1 DFQATT and CDR2 SNEGSKA (reference sequence). Here the CDR3 DNA reads TGCAGTGCTAGCCCTGGGACTACCAAGCAGTTCTTC. It encodes CSASPGTTKQFF.

This clonotype was counted many times. The V gene is TRBV5-6, the J gene TRBJ2-5; 7 bases match TRBD2. V shed 7 bases, J shed 3 bases, and the junction held 9 bases outside the gene matches. The CDR3 is made up of 14 amino acids. The germline V gene encodes CDR1 SGHDT and CDR2 YYEEEE. CDR3 protein: CASAGDYGKETQYF. The CDR3 DNA sequence: TGTGCCAGCGCCGGGGACTACGGGAAAGAGACCCAGTACTTC. The variable domain in full, with the rest retrieved from reference TRBV5-6 and TRBJ2-5, is DAGVTQSPTHLIKTRGQQVTLRCSPKSGHDTVSWYQQALGQGPQFIFQYYEEEERQRGNFPDRFSGHQFPNYSSELNVNALLLGDSALYLCASAGDYGKETQYFGPGTRLLVL.

V usage is TRBV6-5 and J usage is TRBJ1-1; tentative D call: TRBD1 (5 bases). This CDR3 has 18 amino acids. V lost 0 bases and J 1 base, leaving 18 bases between the germline ends. The germline V gene encodes CDR1 MNHEY and CDR2 SVGAGI. The CDR3 DNA reads as TGTGCCAGCAGTTACTCGACCCCCTTGAGCGGGGGGAACACTGAAGCTTTCTTT. Residues: CASSYSTPLSGGNTEAFF.

This clonotype has only a few counts. This rearrangement joins TRBV5-1 to TRBJ2-1, with a possible D match to TRBD2 (6 bases). Germline V CDR1 and CDR2: SGHRS, YFSETQ. V lost 3 bases and J 10 bases, leaving 11 bases between the germline ends. The CDR3 contains 12 residues. The CDR3 coding sequence is TGCGCCAGCAGCTCGGGAGAGGGAGAGCAGTTCTTC. Protein sequence: CASSSGEGEQFF.

V gene TRBV29-1 combines with J gene TRBJ2-5; D may be TRBD2 (5 bases). Germline V gene lookup returns CDR1 SQVTM and CDR2 ANQGSEA. The CDR3 sequence is 13 residues long. Trimming removed 5 bases at V and 2 bases at J, with 12 bases between. CDR3 sequence reads: CSVRTPLQETQYF. The CDR3, as DNA: TGCAGCGTTCGGACTCCCCTTCAAGAGACCCAGTACTTC. Together with reference TRBV29-1 and TRBJ2-5, the CDR3 gives the full variable domain: SAVISQKPSRDICQRGTSLTIQCQVDSQVTMMFWYRQQPGQSLTLIATANQGSEATYESGFVIDKFPISRPNLTFSTLTVSNMSPEDSSIYLCSVRTPLQETQYFGPGTRLLVL.

This clonotype was counted only a few times. The genes are TRBV5-1 and TRBJ1-2, with D tentatively TRBD1 (6 bases). V was pared by 4 bases and J by 6 bases, with 19 bases between. The CDR3 contains 15 residues. Germline V CDR1 and CDR2: SGHRS, YFSETQ. CDR3 loop: CASSRADSTRNGYTF. The CDR3 DNA reads as TGCGCCAGCAGCAGGGCGGACAGTACCCGAAATGGCTACACCTTC.

This clonotype showed up many times. The rearrangement joins TRBV12-3 or TRBV12-4 to TRBJ2-1; D possibly corresponds to TRBD2 (5 bases). Deletions cut 2 bases from V and 3 bases from J, with 11 bases between. The CDR3 loop spans 15 amino acids. CDR3 DNA sequence: TGTGCCAGCAGTTTAAGTGTCGGGAACTACAATGAGCAGTTCTTC. Residues: CASSLSVGNYNEQFF.

This sequence joins TRBV4-1 and TRBJ2-4, with TRBD2 matching over 10 bases. CDR3 size: 18 residues. From germline, CDR1 is MGHRA and CDR2 YSYEKL. The ends lost 1 base at V and 5 bases at J; junction bases unmatched: 11. The CDR3 here is CASSQGVSGGRGQNIQYF. CDR3 nucleotides: TGCGCCAGCAGCCAAGGAGTTAGCGGGGGGCGGGGCCAAAACATTCAGTACTTC.

This clonotype was counted between two and nine times. This chain uses TRBV15 with TRBJ1-4, with TRBD1 matching 9 bases. V gave up 3 bases and J gave up 7 bases; unmatched junction bases: 3. This CDR3 comprises 14 residues. Germline V lookup: CDR1 LNHNV, CDR2 YYDKDF (reference sequence). DNA for the CDR3: TGTGCCACCAGCAGGGACAGGGGACGTGAAAAACTGTTTTTT. Translation: CATSRDRGREKLFF.

This clonotype was recorded a few times. Sequence at one end of the junction differs from germline and may be a read error. V is TRBV6-5 and J is TRBJ1-2, with D hard to call. The CDR3 runs to 14 residues. CDR1 and CDR2 (germline): MNHEY, SVGAGI. CDR3: CASTYEDLNYGYTF. The CDR3 DNA reads TGTGCCAGCACTTACGAGGACCTAAACTATGGCTACACCTTC.